The entry that follows covers one T cell receptor (beta chain) sequence. Its antigen is as yet unknown. CDR3 size: 18 residues. Trimming removed 6 bases from V and 3 bases from J; junction bases left unmatched: 17. The germline V gene encodes CDR1 LNHDA and CDR2 SQIVND (reference sequence). This sample was taken from a study of T cell responses to AZD1222 COVID-19 vaccine. Sequencing was performed with immunoSEQ multiplex PCR; in TCRdb, only in-frame clones are kept and a portion is missing. Of over 95,000 clones in the sample, around 87% were seen once. General study points: Nearly half of spike-specific TCRs reportedly target unmutated variant regions. The breadth and depth of Spike-specific TCRs increased once two AZD1222 doses had been given.

The source was peripheral blood, collected on day 0 of AZD1222 vaccination. The source of this sequence is an adult in good health. The rearrangement joins TRBV19 to TRBJ2-1; 7 bases align to TRBD2. CDR3 in amino acids: CASSIDIWARGGYNEQFF. The CDR3, as DNA: TGTGCCAGTAGCATTGATATCTGGGCCCGCGGGGGCTACAATGAGCAGTTCTTC.